These 14 T cell receptor beta chains were sequenced from one sample in a study of T cell repertoires in cytomegalovirus infection (dated 2019 in TCRdb). Sequencing relied on an Illumina HiSeq 1500. Using fastp trimming at Q25 and MiXCR clonotype assembly, TCRdb reanalyzed the public sequencing data and kept in-frame beta chains. A single entry per CDR3 protein holds the most common genes and DNA from its merged rows. Here the sample has 740,000 or so distinct CDR3 sequences; less than 40% occur a single time. Under 3% of the sample is held by the ten biggest clonotypes. The sample consisted of PBMCs. These receptors were obtained from a human donor in good health (CMV status not recorded). Some clones in this sample may be carry-over from other donors' samples.

This clonotype has a handful of counts. The genes are TRBV10-3 and TRBJ1-2; 9 bases fit TRBD1. V dropped 10 bases and J dropped 0; count of bases not matched to a gene: 9. This CDR3 contains 15 residues. Germline assignment: CDR1 ENHRY and CDR2 SYGVKD. Written as DNA, the CDR3 is TGTGCCAGTACAGGGGGCCCCCTTTCTAACTATGGCTACACCTTC. Translated, it gives CASTGGPLSNYGYTF.

This clonotype was picked up a small number of times. This chain links TRBV6-5 with TRBJ1-4, with 8 bases lining up with TRBD1. The CDR3 spans 15 residues. V dropped 1 base and J dropped 10; count of bases not matched to a gene: 8. Germline V lookup: CDR1 MNHEY, CDR2 SVGAGI. CDR3: CASSYLDRERGKLFF. The CDR3 nucleotides are TGTGCCAGCAGTTACTTGGACAGGGAAAGGGGAAAACTGTTTTTT.

Remarks on this clonotype: In this CDR3 the conserved last residue, phenylalanine or tryptophan, is missing, so a read error is likely. The chain uses TRBV4-1 and TRBJ2-5; the match to TRBD2 covers 8 bases. There are 17 residues in the CDR3. The V segment lost 0 bases and the J segment 4 bases; nucleotides outside the gene matches: 10. CDR1 and CDR2 from the germline V gene are MGHRA and YSYEKL. This chain's CDR3 is CASSQDRRGGGGETQYC. CDR3 DNA: TGCGCCAGCAGCCAAGATCGACGGGGGGGTGGTGGAGAGACCCAGTACTGC.

V and J are TRBV12-3 or TRBV12-4 and TRBJ2-1; 11 bases match TRBD2. This CDR3 region has 18 residues. V gave up 6 bases and J gave up 7 bases; unmatched junction bases: 17. The CDR3 here is CASRKTPGGSGRGNEQFF. In nucleotides, the CDR3 is TGTGCCAGCAGAAAAACCCCGGGAGGTAGCGGGAGGGGAAATGAGCAGTTCTTC.

This sequence joins TRBV4-1 and TRBJ2-5; perhaps TRBD1 as D (5 bases). V lost 0 bases to trimming and J lost 4 bases, with 9 bases between them. The germline gives CDR1 MGHRA, CDR2 YSYEKL. CDR3 length: 14 residues. The DNA for the CDR3 is TGCGCCAGCAGCCAAGAGAGTAGGGGAGAGACCCAGTACTTC. Its translation: CASSQESRGETQYF.

This clonotype was detected only a few times. This rearrangement joins TRBV7-3 to TRBJ1-2; D unclear. CDR1 is SGHTA and CDR2 is FQGTGA in the germline V gene. The V gene lost 4 bases and the J gene lost 3 bases, with 27 bases spanning the gap. CDR3 length equals 19 residues. CDR3 sequence reads: CASSSPYKLFLDRDYGYTF. CDR3 coding DNA: TGTGCCAGCAGCTCACCTTATAAGCTTTTCCTGGATCGCGACTATGGCTACACCTTC.

The chain is built from TRBV12-3 or TRBV12-4 and TRBJ1-2; possible D gene TRBD1, 6 bases. Trimming took off 3 bases at V and 6 bases at J, with 14 bases between the two ends. CDR3 length: 14 residues. The CDR3 here is CASSFLPGEDGYTF. The CDR3 DNA reads as TGTGCCAGCAGTTTTCTCCCAGGGGAGGATGGCTACACCTTC.

This clonotype appeared a few times. This rearrangement joins TRBV6-1 to TRBJ2-3, with 7 positions matching TRBD1. The CDR3 spans 16 residues. Germline V gene data show CDR1 as MNHNS and CDR2 as SASEGT. V gave up 5 bases and J gave up 2 bases; unmatched junction bases: 10. The CDR3: CASSLLGQQDTDTQYF. In nucleotides, the CDR3 is TGTGCCAGCAGTCTCCTGGGACAGCAAGACACAGATACGCAGTATTTT.

This clonotype was seen only a few times. The V gene is TRBV4-2, the J gene TRBJ1-1, with 9 bases identical to TRBD1. This CDR3 has 16 amino acids. Germline lookup yields CDR1 LGHNA and CDR2 YNFKEQ. V shed 0 bases, J shed 4 bases, and the junction held 6 bases outside the gene matches. CDR3 residues: CASSQDPQGATTEAFF. CDR3 nucleotide sequence: TGTGCCAGCAGCCAAGATCCACAGGGGGCGACCACTGAAGCTTTCTTT.

The CDR3 DNA sequence: TGTGCCAGCAGTGCGCTGCGCCCAAATGAAAAACTGTTTTTT. Its translation is CASSALRPNEKLFF. The V call is TRBV2, the J call TRBJ1-4; no firm D call. Germline-derived CDR1 and CDR2 are SNHLY and FYNNEI. Trimming took off 4 bases at V and 5 bases at J, with 11 bases between the two ends. The CDR3 extends over 14 amino acids.

This chain connects TRBV2 to TRBJ1-6; D gene unclear. The CDR3 has 14 amino acids. Germline lookup yields CDR1 SNHLY and CDR2 FYNNEI. V shed 4 bases and J shed 9 bases, with 13 bases lying between them. The CDR3 DNA follows: TGTGCCAGCAGTGTTATGGGTTGGGGTTCACCCCTCCACTTT. Residues: CASSVMGWGSPLHF. Filled out from reference TRBV2 and TRBJ1-6, the complete variable domain reads EPEVTQTPSHQVTQMGQEVILRCVPISNHLYFYWYRQILGQKVEFLVSFYNNEISEKSEIFDDQFSVERPDGSNFTLKIRSTKLEDSAMYFCASSVMGWGSPLHFGNGTRLTVT.

The table lists this clonotype with a few counts. This chain joins TRBV6-2 or TRBV6-3 and TRBJ2-2; D may be TRBD1 (6 bases). This CDR3 is built from 18 residues. Germline V CDR1 and CDR2: MNHEY, SVGEGT. Trimming shortened V by 4 bases and J by 5 bases, and 23 bases separated the two germline ends. CDR3 in amino acids: CASSWIAKGSTGTGELFF. In DNA, the CDR3 is TGTGCCAGCAGTTGGATTGCGAAGGGATCAACAGGGACCGGGGAGCTGTTTTTT.

DNA of the CDR3: TGTGCCAGCAGTCCCCCAGGGGGTGGATTCCCAGATACGCAGTATTTT. Encoded protein: CASSPPGGGFPDTQYF. The rearrangement joins TRBV12-3 or TRBV12-4 to TRBJ2-3; 7 positions match TRBD1. CDR3 length: 16 residues. V lost 5 bases to trimming and J lost 4 bases; unmatched junction nucleotides: 12.

About this clonotype itself: Because it lacks the conserved phenylalanine or tryptophan at the end, this CDR3 is likely a read error. Because the CDR3's place on the DNA is in doubt, the DNA is left out and the CDR3 is given as listed by TCRdb. The J gene is TRBJ1-2, the V gene TRBV28. Looked up from germline, CDR1 is MDHEN and CDR2 is SYDVKM. The CDR3 is 15 amino acids in total, end residues counted. CDR3 amino acids: CASSQIGRAHYGYTL.